This is a list of T cell receptor beta chains from one sample in a study of blood T cell repertoires in COVID-19. Sequenced by immunoSEQ multiplex PCR; TCRdb stores in-frame clones only, minus some. Altogether under 200,000 clones are present, around 82% being singletons, with the ten largest covering around 1.2%. The sample consisted of peripheral blood. Every receptor here comes from a man in his sixties who had recovered from COVID-19. Both conserved end residues are part of each CDR3. D genes are given only for firm matches.

cdr3_nt	cdr3_aa	j_call	v_call	d_call
TGTGCCAGCAGCCCCAGGCCCAGCAGACCAACTAATGAAAAACTGTTTTTT	CASSPRPSRPTNEKLFF	TRBJ1-4	TRBV7-6	NA
TGCGCCAGCAGCCAAGATAGCGGCAGGGAGGATGGCTACACCTTC	CASSQDSGREDGYTF	TRBJ1-2	TRBV4-3	NA
TGTGCCAGCAGTTACTCTCGGACAGGCAACTATGGCTACACCTTC	CASSYSRTGNYGYTF	TRBJ1-2	TRBV6-5	TRBD1